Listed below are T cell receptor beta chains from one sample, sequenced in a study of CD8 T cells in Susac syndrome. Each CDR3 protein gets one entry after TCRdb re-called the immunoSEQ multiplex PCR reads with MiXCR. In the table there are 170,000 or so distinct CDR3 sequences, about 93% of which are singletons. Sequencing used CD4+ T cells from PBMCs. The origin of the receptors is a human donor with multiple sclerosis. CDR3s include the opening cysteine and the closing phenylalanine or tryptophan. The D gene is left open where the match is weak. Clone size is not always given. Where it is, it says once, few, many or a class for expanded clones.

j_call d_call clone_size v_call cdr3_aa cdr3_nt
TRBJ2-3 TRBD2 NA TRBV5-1 CASSLLTGTSGGDTQYF TGCGCCAGCAGCTTGTTAACGGGGACTAGCGGGGGCGATACGCAGTATTTT
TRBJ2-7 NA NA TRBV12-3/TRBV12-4 CASSLATVYEQYF TGTGCCAGCAGTTTGGCGACGGTCTACGAGCAGTACTTC
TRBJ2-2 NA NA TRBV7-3 CASSLYRNTGELFF TGTGCCAGCAGCTTATATCGGAACACCGGGGAGCTGTTTTTT
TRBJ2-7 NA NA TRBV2 CASSEARQGAGEQYF TGTGCCAGCAGTGAAGCGCGACAGGGTGCGGGGGAGCAGTACTTC
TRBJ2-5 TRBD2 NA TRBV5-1 CASSSGTSLQETQYF TGCGCCAGCAGCTCGGGGACTAGTTTACAAGAGACCCAGTACTTC
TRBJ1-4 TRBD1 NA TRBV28 CASGQATNEKLFF TGTGCCAGCGGACAGGCAACTAATGAAAAACTGTTTTTT
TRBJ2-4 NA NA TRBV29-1 CSVRAENIQYF TGCAGCGTTAGGGCGGAGAACATTCAGTACTTC
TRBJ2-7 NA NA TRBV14 CASSQSYDSPYEQYF TGTGCCAGCAGCCAATCATACGACAGTCCCTACGAGCAGTACTTC
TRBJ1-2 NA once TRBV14 CASSPAGGHYGYTF TGTGCCAGCAGCCCGGCGGGGGGGCACTATGGCTACACCTTC
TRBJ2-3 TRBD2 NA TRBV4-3 CASSPHKAGGMSTDTQYF TGCGCCAGCAGCCCACATAAAGCGGGAGGAATGAGCACAGATACGCAGTATTTT
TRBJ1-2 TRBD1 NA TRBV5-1 CASRTGGSHGYTF TGCGCCAGCAGGACAGGGGGGTCCCATGGCTACACCTTC
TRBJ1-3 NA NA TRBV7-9 CASSSAAPNTIYF TGTGCCAGCAGCTCCGCCGCCCCAAACACCATATATTTT
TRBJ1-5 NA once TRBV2 CASSAGADPVSQHF TGTGCCAGCAGTGCCGGGGCAGACCCAGTATCCCAGCATTTT
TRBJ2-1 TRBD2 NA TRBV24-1 CATSDPGLAGVRNEQFF TGTGCCACCAGTGATCCGGGACTAGCGGGGGTGAGAAATGAGCAGTTCTTC
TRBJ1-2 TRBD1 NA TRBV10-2 CASSLTGTVDYGYTF TGCGCCAGCAGTCTTACCGGGACAGTGGACTATGGCTACACCTTC
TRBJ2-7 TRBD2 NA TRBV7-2 CASSLGTSGRAEQYF TGTGCCAGCAGCTTAGGGACTAGCGGGAGGGCCGAGCAGTACTTC
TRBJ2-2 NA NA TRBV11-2 CASYFVGGELFF TGTGCCAGTTACTTCGTCGGCGGGGAGCTGTTTTTT
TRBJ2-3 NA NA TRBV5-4 CAAGGRTDTQYF TGTGCCGCCGGGGGTCGCACAGATACGCAGTATTTT
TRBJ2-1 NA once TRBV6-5 CASTNSFERQFF TGTGCCAGCACTAACTCCTTCGAAAGGCAGTTCTTC
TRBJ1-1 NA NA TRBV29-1 CSVAPRGPQNTEAFF TGCAGCGTTGCCCCGAGGGGACCACAAAACACTGAAGCTTTCTTT
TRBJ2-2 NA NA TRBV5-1 CASSLVRFGTGELFF TGCGCCAGCAGCTTGGTTCGGTTCGGCACCGGGGAGCTGTTTTTT
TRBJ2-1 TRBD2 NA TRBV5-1 CASSLALGGTGNEQFF TGCGCCAGCAGCTTGGCGTTGGGGGGGACCGGCAATGAGCAGTTCTTC
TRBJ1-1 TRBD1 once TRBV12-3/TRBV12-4 CASSLGQGATEAFF TGTGCCAGCAGTTTGGGACAGGGGGCCACTGAAGCTTTCTTT
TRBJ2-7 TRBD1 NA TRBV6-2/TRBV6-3 CASSYSGQGTYEQYF TGTGCCAGCAGTTACTCGGGACAGGGAACTTACGAGCAGTACTTC
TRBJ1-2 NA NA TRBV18 CASSPPSNYGYTF TGTGCCAGCTCACCACCATCTAACTATGGCTACACCTTC
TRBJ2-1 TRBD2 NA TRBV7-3 CASSLTSGGSYNEQFF TGTGCCAGCAGCTTAACCTCGGGAGGCTCCTACAATGAGCAGTTCTTC
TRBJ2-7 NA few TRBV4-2 CASSQDLTSRQYF TGTGCCAGCAGCCAAGATTTGACCTCGAGGCAGTACTTC
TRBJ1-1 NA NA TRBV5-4 CASSRDNLNTEAFF TGTGCCAGCAGCAGGGACAATTTGAACACTGAAGCTTTCTTT
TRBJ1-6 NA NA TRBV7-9 CASSLPVSPLHF TGTGCCAGCAGCTTACCAGTTTCACCCCTCCACTTT
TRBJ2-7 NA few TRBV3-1 CASSPATGSYEQYF TGTGCCAGCAGCCCGGCGACGGGGTCCTACGAGCAGTACTTC
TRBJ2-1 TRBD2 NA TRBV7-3 CASSPTSASYNEQFF TGTGCCAGCAGCCCGACTAGCGCTAGTTACAATGAGCAGTTCTTC
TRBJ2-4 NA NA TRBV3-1 CASSQGRGAQYF TGTGCCAGCAGCCAAGGGAGGGGGGCTCAGTACTTC
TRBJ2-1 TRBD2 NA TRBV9 CASSDSSGGYNEQFF TGTGCCAGCAGCGACTCTAGCGGGGGCTACAATGAGCAGTTCTTC
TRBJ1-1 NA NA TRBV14 CASSKRGGPGTEAFF TGTGCCAGCAGCAAAAGGGGTGGACCGGGGACTGAAGCTTTCTTT
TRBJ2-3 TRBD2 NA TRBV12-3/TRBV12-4 CASSLGLAGLDTQYF TGTGCCAGCAGTTTAGGACTAGCGGGATTAGATACGCAGTATTTT
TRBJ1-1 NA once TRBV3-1 CASSQFTGMDTEAFF TGTGCCAGCAGCCAATTTACAGGGATGGACACTGAAGCTTTCTTT
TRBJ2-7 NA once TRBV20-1 CSAREAGYEQYF TGCAGTGCTAGAGAGGCAGGTTACGAGCAGTACTTC
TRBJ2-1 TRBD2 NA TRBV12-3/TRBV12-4 CASSPRGGLNNEQFF TGTGCCAGCAGTCCCCGCGGGGGGCTTAACAATGAGCAGTTCTTC
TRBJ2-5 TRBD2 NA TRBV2 CASSAFGGGMETQYF TGTGCCAGCAGCGCCTTCGGGGGAGGGATGGAGACCCAGTACTTC
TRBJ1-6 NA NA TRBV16 CASSRGRTHNSPLHF TGTGCCAGCAGCCGGGGGAGGACACATAATTCACCCCTCCACTTT
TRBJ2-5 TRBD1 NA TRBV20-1 CSAVYGTARKLAQYF TGCAGTGCTGTATACGGGACAGCAAGGAAGTTGGCCCAGTACTTC